This paragraph covers one T cell receptor (beta chain) sequence. These data originate in a study of technical replicates of blood from a handful of donors. V lost 3 bases and J 6 bases, leaving 19 bases between the germline ends. The CDR3 extends over 16 amino acids. Per the germline V gene, CDR1 is SGHAT and CDR2 is FQNNGV. TCRdb's copy holds only in-frame clones and misses some; the assay was immunoSEQ multiplex PCR. The sample comprises tens of thousands of clones, more than 85% of which are singletons, and just over 5% rests with the top ten. Material: PBMCs. This TCR derives from a human donor in good health. Some clones in this sample may be carry-over from other donors' samples. The chain recombines TRBV11-2 with TRBJ2-3; perhaps TRBD1 as D (5 bases). The chain's CDR3 is CASSFRSGYFTDTQYF. The CDR3 DNA follows: TGTGCCAGCAGCTTCCGATCAGGGTATTTCACGGATACGCAGTATTTT.